Here is one TCR beta chain with its context. This entry is derived from a study of shared clonotypes between healthy human individuals. The protocol was immunoSEQ multiplex PCR, while the TCRdb copy is restricted to in-frame clones and leaves out a portion. The sample consists of around 79,000 clones, 50% to 70% of them appearing once. The CDR3 loop spans 15 amino acids. In germline, CDR1 is SGHNT, CDR2 YYREEE (reference sequence). The trim removed 4 bases at V and 4 bases at J, leaving 6 bases unmatched. Sequences were obtained from memory CD8+ T cells sorted from blood. Subset given: CD45RO+ cells pooled with CCR7-negative TemRA cells. J is TRBJ1-3 and V is TRBV5-4, with 9 bases aligning to TRBD1. This sequence was found in a man aged 25 to 45 in good health. This chain's CDR3 is CASSPGQGNGNTIYF. For the CDR3, the DNA is TGTGCCAGCAGCCCGGGACAGGGTAACGGAAACACCATATATTTT.